Listed below are T cell receptor beta chains from one sample, sequenced in a study of blood T cell repertoires in COVID-19. Data came from immunoSEQ multiplex PCR; TCRdb stores just in-frame clones and leaves some out. The sample lists about 310,000 clones; around 87% were seen once. Source material: peripheral blood. These receptors were obtained from a woman between 40 and 55 years old with COVID-19, enrolled during active disease. Both conserved end residues are part of each CDR3. A D gene is named only where the DNA matches it firmly. A row's size may be missing; if present it is once, few, many or a size class.

J | V | D | size | CDR3 | DNA
TRBJ2-7 | TRBV5-4 | TRBD1 | few | CASSRPPGQGNYEQYF | TGTGCCAGCAGCAGACCTCCGGGACAGGGAAACTACGAGCAGTACTTC
TRBJ1-2 | TRBV21-1 | - | - | CASSRARNGYTF | TGTGCCAGCAGCCGCGCTAGGAATGGCTACACCTTC
TRBJ1-2 | TRBV28 | TRBD1 | - | CASSKGGVYGYTF | TGTGCCAGCAGTAAAGGGGGCGTCTATGGCTACACCTTC
TRBJ2-7 | TRBV6-6 | - | - | CASSYSSAAVTYEQYF | TGTGCCAGCAGTTACTCGTCGGCGGCAGTTACCTACGAGCAGTACTTC
TRBJ1-5 | TRBV28 | TRBD1 | - | CASSLRGQGANQPQHF | TGTGCCAGCAGTTTAAGGGGACAGGGGGCGAATCAGCCCCAGCATTTT
TRBJ1-2 | TRBV21-1 | - | - | CANTRGSYGYTF | TGTGCCAACACCCGAGGCTCCTATGGCTACACCTTC
TRBJ1-4 | TRBV7-2 | - | - | CASSLGLGGEKLFF | TGTGCCAGCAGCTTAGGCCTCGGCGGAGAAAAACTGTTTTTT
TRBJ1-4 | TRBV21-1 | - | - | CASSNRTGGRRTNEKLFF | TGTGCCAGCAGCAACCGGACAGGGGGCCGAAGGACTAATGAAAAACTGTTTTTT
TRBJ1-4 | TRBV5-1 | - | - | CASSLIGEEKLFF | TGCGCCAGCAGCTTGATCGGGGAGGAAAAACTGTTTTTT
TRBJ1-1 | TRBV7-2 | - | - | CASSLRATVSNTEAFF | TGTGCCAGCAGCTTGCGCGCGACAGTCTCGAACACTGAAGCTTTCTTT
TRBJ2-7 | TRBV6-6 | TRBD2 | - | CASRGRLAGSYEQYF | TGTGCCAGCAGGGGTAGACTAGCGGGCTCCTACGAGCAGTACTTC
TRBJ1-2 | TRBV7-9 | - | - | CASSTNREGYTF | TGTGCCAGCAGCACGAACAGGGAGGGCTACACCTTC
TRBJ1-1 | TRBV9 | - | - | CASSVAPGVTEAFF | TGTGCCAGCAGCGTAGCGCCAGGGGTCACTGAAGCTTTCTTT
TRBJ1-1 | TRBV10-3 | - | - | CAISGQNQHTEAFF | TGTGCCATCAGTGGACAGAACCAACACACTGAAGCTTTCTTT
TRBJ2-2 | TRBV14 | TRBD1 | once | CASSLTRDSANTGELFF | TGTGCCAGCAGCCTTACCCGGGACAGTGCGAACACCGGGGAGCTGTTTTTT
TRBJ2-6 | TRBV6-5 | - | - | CATSMTVSGANVLTF | TGTGCCACCTCTATGACTGTCTCTGGGGCCAACGTCCTGACTTTC
TRBJ1-1 | TRBV19 | TRBD1 | once | CASSMGTGGMNTEAFF | TGTGCCAGTAGTATGGGGACAGGAGGCATGAACACTGAAGCTTTCTTT
TRBJ2-2 | TRBV19 | - | - | CASSPYTGELFF | TGTGCCAGTAGTCCCTACACCGGGGAGCTGTTTTTT
TRBJ1-1 | TRBV5-1 | - | - | CASRETGSNTEAFF | TGCGCCAGCAGGGAAACTGGGAGTAACACTGAAGCTTTCTTT
TRBJ1-6 | TRBV7-2 | - | - | CASRQLLNSPLHF | TGTGCCAGCAGACAGTTGCTGAATTCACCCCTCCACTTT
TRBJ2-5 | TRBV18 | - | - | CASSPQERGYGTQYF | TGTGCCAGCTCACCACAGGAAAGGGGTTACGGGACCCAGTACTTC
TRBJ2-3 | TRBV10-1 | - | - | CASSREWGGPSSTDTQYF | TGCGCCAGCAGCCGAGAGTGGGGGGGCCCCTCAAGCACAGATACGCAGTATTTT
TRBJ1-2 | TRBV11-2 | TRBD1 | few | CASSLERGRSYGYTF | TGTGCCAGCAGCTTAGAAAGGGGGCGCAGCTATGGCTACACCTTC
TRBJ1-5 | TRBV30 | - | - | CAWSPRTREGGNQPQHF | TGTGCCTGGAGCCCCCGGACCCGGGAGGGTGGCAATCAGCCCCAGCATTTT
TRBJ2-1 | TRBV7-3 | - | - | CASSNGLYNEQFF | TGTGCCAGCAGCAATGGCCTCTACAATGAGCAGTTCTTC
TRBJ2-7 | TRBV6-6 | - | - | CASRPRTIGHEQYF | TGTGCCAGCAGACCAAGGACAATCGGCCACGAGCAGTACTTC
TRBJ1-4 | TRBV4-3 | - | - | CASSQRREKLFF | TGCGCCAGCAGCCAACGGAGAGAAAAACTGTTTTTT
TRBJ1-2 | TRBV3-1/TRBV3-2 | - | - | CASPVGGVGGNYGYTF | TGTGCCAGCCCGGTGGGGGGTGTCGGCGGCAACTATGGCTACACCTTC
TRBJ2-5 | TRBV30 | - | - | CAWSLNGRETQYF | TGTGCCTGGAGCCTCAACGGCCGGGAAACCCAGTACTTC
TRBJ2-2 | TRBV29-1 | TRBD1 | - | CSVGRGLNTGELFF | TGCAGCGTTGGCAGGGGGCTGAACACCGGGGAGCTGTTTTTT
TRBJ1-6 | TRBV30 | TRBD1 | - | CAWSSPKGQLYNSPLHF | TGTGCCTGGAGTAGCCCCAAGGGACAGCTCTATAATTCACCCCTCCACTTT
TRBJ2-2 | TRBV28 | TRBD2 | - | CASTSGDNTGELFF | TGTGCCAGCACTAGCGGGGACAACACCGGGGAGCTGTTTTTT
TRBJ2-3 | TRBV6-5 | - | - | CASTGTPTDTQYF | TGTGCCAGCACCGGGACTCCGACAGATACGCAGTATTTT
TRBJ1-2 | TRBV27 | - | - | CASSLDRDYGYTF | TGTGCCAGCAGCTTGGACAGAGACTATGGCTACACCTTC
TRBJ2-1 | TRBV5-4 | TRBD2 | - | CASSKTSGGDNEQFF | TGTGCCAGCAGCAAGACTAGCGGGGGGGACAATGAGCAGTTCTTC
TRBJ1-4 | TRBV7-2 | TRBD1 | - | CASSPDRGRDEKLFF | TGTGCCAGCAGCCCTGACAGGGGGAGGGATGAAAAACTGTTTTTT
TRBJ1-1 | TRBV18 | TRBD1 | - | CASSWDRESEAFF | TGTGCCAGCTCATGGGACAGGGAATCTGAAGCTTTCTTT
TRBJ1-2 | TRBV5-1 | - | - | CASSPDSGGRDYGYTF | TGCGCCAGCAGCCCGGACAGCGGGGGACGGGATTATGGCTACACCTTC
TRBJ1-1 | TRBV11-2 | - | - | CASSPTTGFVGVAFF | TGTGCCAGCAGCCCTACGACAGGTTTCGTCGGAGTGGCTTTCTTT
TRBJ1-2 | TRBV7-9 | TRBD1 | - | CASSLNRGVDGYTF | TGTGCCAGCAGCTTAAACAGGGGGGTAGATGGCTACACCTTC
TRBJ2-2 | TRBV9 | - | - | CASSKEPNTGELFF | TGTGCCAGCAGTAAGGAGCCGAACACCGGGGAGCTGTTTTTT
TRBJ2-1 | TRBV28 | - | - | CASRDWRGSFDEQFF | TGTGCCAGCAGGGATTGGCGGGGATCTTTCGATGAGCAGTTCTTC
TRBJ1-6 | TRBV10-3 | TRBD1 | - | CAISESIPPTGSNSPLHF | TGTGCCATCAGTGAGTCGATACCCCCGACAGGGTCGAATTCACCCCTCCACTTT
TRBJ2-7 | TRBV28 | - | - | CASSTYYEQYF | TGTGCCAGCAGTACTTACTACGAGCAGTACTTC
TRBJ1-3 | TRBV5-8 | - | once | CASSSSRVGGNTIYF | TGTGCCAGCAGCTCGTCCAGGGTCGGGGGAAACACCATATATTTT
TRBJ2-2 | TRBV15 | - | - | CATSRDLGGKELFF | TGTGCCACCAGCAGAGATTTGGGAGGCAAGGAGCTGTTTTTT
TRBJ1-4 | TRBV19 | TRBD1 | - | CASRDREGKLFF | TGTGCCAGTAGGGACAGGGAGGGAAAACTGTTTTTT
TRBJ1-4 | TRBV2 | TRBD1 | - | CASSEGGQGGEKLFF | TGTGCCAGCAGTGAGGGGGGACAGGGTGGTGAAAAACTGTTTTTT
TRBJ1-1 | TRBV12-3/TRBV12-4 | - | - | CASSFAESEAFF | TGTGCCAGCAGTTTCGCCGAGTCTGAAGCTTTCTTT
TRBJ1-2 | TRBV19 | - | - | CASSVQGGYGDGYTF | TGTGCCAGTAGTGTCCAGGGTGGATATGGGGATGGCTACACCTTC
TRBJ2-7 | TRBV7-7 | TRBD2 | - | CASSFASSGSEQYF | TGTGCTAGCAGCTTCGCAAGTAGCGGGAGCGAGCAGTACTTC
TRBJ2-3 | TRBV5-4 | - | - | CASRSGTPTTDTQYF | TGTGCCAGCAGATCCGGGACACCCACCACAGATACGCAGTATTTT
TRBJ1-3 | TRBV9 | TRBD1 | - | CASSAGQGAGNTIYF | TGTGCCAGCAGCGCCGGACAGGGGGCTGGAAACACCATATATTTT
TRBJ2-5 | TRBV27 | - | - | CASSLEGWSQETQYF | TGTGCCAGCAGTTTGGAGGGATGGTCGCAAGAGACCCAGTACTTC